This T cell receptor beta chain was documented in a study of blood T cell repertoires in COVID-19. Looking at the study overall: The United States, Italy and Spain provided the acute and convalescent COVID-19 samples. The analysed material was cDNA or gDNA that came from T cells, B-cell-depleted T cells, or PBMCs.

V was clipped by 4 bases and J by 8 bases; unmatched bases: 11. The germline gives CDR1 MNHEY, CDR2 SVGAGI. The CDR3 totals 15 residues. Original methodology: Reference gene primer amplification gave estimated nucleated cell counts. Data came from immunoSEQ multiplex PCR; TCRdb stores just in-frame clones and leaves some out. From that table come the V and J calls and clone size; the DNA was used to work out D and trimming. This sample carries approximately 100,000 clones, roughly 90% of them seen once, and the ten largest clones take 4.5% to 6%. The sequencing sample was made of peripheral blood. J is TRBJ2-1 and V is TRBV6-5; 7 bases agree with TRBD2. The source of this sequence is a man in his 70s with acute or convalescent COVID-19. The CDR3 coding sequence is TGTGCCAGCAGTTCATTGGGTCTGGCGGGAGATGAGCAGTTCTTC. This sequence encodes CASSSLGLAGDEQFF.